The text below deals with one T cell receptor (beta chain). What antigen it recognizes has not been identified. The sample holds no much larger clone one base away, and base qualities are not on file. The data were taken from a study of blood T cell repertoires in COVID-19 (dated by TCRdb to about 2020). About the full investigation: Collaborator samples came from the United States, Italy and Spain and covered acute and convalescent phases of COVID-19. Deeply sampled blood TCRbeta repertoires from subjects exposed to, actively infected with, or recovered from COVID-19 were included in the dataset. The samples were drawn from two sources: the first 160 participants of the ongoing ImmuneRACE study, and fewer than 1,500 subjects contributed by 6 global collaborators. The sample metadata nearly always contained a de-identified subject ID, COVID-19 status, age in years and sex. A freely available public database, intended as a resource for researchers studying the immune response to SARS-CoV-2, is where the repertoires were released. The material from the prospective study consisted of cDNA or gDNA derived from T cells, B-cell-depleted T cells, or PBMCs. Where available, HLA class I and class II types were obtained from metadata supplied by the sample provider rather than from assay-based typing. Study-level results and caveats: How much clinical and demographic metadata was included differed by source and by participant, and the metadata was provided uncurated.

Whole blood was collected in K2EDTA tubes by collaborating institutions according to the institutions' own protocols. Collaborator samples were shipped for TCRbeta analysis as frozen whole blood, isolated PBMCs, or DNA extracted from either sample type. The CDR3 starts with the cysteine, ends with the phenylalanine, and has 14 residues. Only the CDR3 DNA is retained, 42 bases long and in frame from the first base. The germline V end is reduced by 6 bases and the J end by 2 bases; junction bases left unmatched: 3. For CDR1 and CDR2, the germline V gene lists SNHLY and FYNNEI. The immunoSEQ Assay, a bias-controlled multiplex PCR, was used to amplify TCRbeta CDR3 regions from genomic DNA. The original methods were these. The number of nucleated cells in each sample was estimated by amplification of reference gene primers within the assay. Sequence reads were collapsed and filtered to measure the absolute abundance of every unique TCRbeta CDR3 rearrangement. For each sample, productive Simpson clonality was calculated by taking the square root of Simpson's diversity index across productive rearrangements. TCRdb provides this immuneACCESS table in a form limited to in-frame rearrangements. Some clones are lacking; in checked studies, under half of them reflect an unresolved V gene, and why the rest are absent is not known. V and J calls and clone size are given by that table; D and trimming were obtained from the DNA. The sample table shows about 260,000 clones, and 88% are seen once. Jointly, the top ten make up 0.7% of the sample.

The V gene is TRBV2 and the J gene is TRBJ2-1; 8 junctional bases match TRBD1. Input material: peripheral blood. The sequence was collected from a human donor in a cohort sampled during active COVID-19. The CDR3 here reads CASSGQGAYNEQFF. The nucleotide sequence is given as TGTGCCAGCAGCGGACAGGGCGCCTACAATGAGCAGTTCTTC. The entire variable domain, with the stretches around the CDR3 drawn from the reference TRBV2 and TRBJ2-1 proteins, is EPEVTQTPSHQVTQMGQEVILRCVPISNHLYFYWYRQILGQKVEFLVSFYNNEISEKSEIFDDQFSVERPDGSNFTLKIRSTKLEDSAMYFCASSGQGAYNEQFFGPGTRLTVL.